The sequence of this T cell receptor beta chain was determined in a study of human T cells and chemical hapten exposure. Study-wide background: Diphenylcyclopropenone, dosed weekly to the scalp, was given to patients throughout the roughly 25-week study. Study findings and constraints: The donor cohort had alopecia, so its immune response may not match that of healthy people.

Noted time point: patch test 1, 2 weeks after DPC sensitization. Treatment given: therapeutic diphenylcyclopropenone sensitization with weekly scalp DPC. Comments on this clonotype: The antigen is undetermined.

TCRdb independently ran MiXCR on the RACE reads; one entry per CDR3 protein. The table records about 120,000 distinct CDR3 sequences, roughly an eighth of them present only once. The receptor was isolated from a young man with alopecia areata. Some clones in this sample may be carry-over from other donors' samples. The material sequenced was whole blood, taken in connection with sensitization to the hapten diphenylcyclopropenone (DPC).

In nucleotides, the CDR3 is TGTGCCAGCAGCTGGGACGGGTATGGCTACACCTTC. Amino acid sequence: CASSWDGYGYTF. The chain links TRBV5-5 to TRBJ1-2; a possible D gene is TRBD1 (5 bases). Germline V gives CDR1 SGHKS, CDR2 YYEKEE (reference sequence). The ends were cut back, 3 bases at V and 5 bases at J, with 8 bases in the middle. This CDR3 comprises 12 residues.